The TCR beta chain under discussion was sequenced for a study of response to subunit inactivated influenza vaccine. This CDR3 spans 13 amino acids. Germline V gene data show CDR1 as LGHNA and CDR2 as YSLEER. V dropped 4 bases and J dropped 2 bases, with 7 bases sitting between them. MiXCR, applied by TCRdb to the RT-PCR reads, yields one record per CDR3 protein. Here the sample spans hundreds of thousands of distinct CDR3 sequences, approximately 7.7% being singletons. Broader study findings: Few additional T cells are recruited per seasonal influenza vaccination, authors suggested.

This clonotype was counted ten times or more. The antigen remains unidentified. The sample in question was PBMCs from blood, obtained roughly 24 months after vaccination. The source of this sequence is a man between 50 and 75 years old who received an inactivated influenza vaccine. The gene calls are TRBV4-3 and TRBJ2-3; D might be TRBD1 or TRBD2, each matching 5 bases. The CDR3 DNA reads TGCGCCAGCAGCCGGGGGTCCACAGATACGCAGTATTTT. It specifies CASSRGSTDTQYF.